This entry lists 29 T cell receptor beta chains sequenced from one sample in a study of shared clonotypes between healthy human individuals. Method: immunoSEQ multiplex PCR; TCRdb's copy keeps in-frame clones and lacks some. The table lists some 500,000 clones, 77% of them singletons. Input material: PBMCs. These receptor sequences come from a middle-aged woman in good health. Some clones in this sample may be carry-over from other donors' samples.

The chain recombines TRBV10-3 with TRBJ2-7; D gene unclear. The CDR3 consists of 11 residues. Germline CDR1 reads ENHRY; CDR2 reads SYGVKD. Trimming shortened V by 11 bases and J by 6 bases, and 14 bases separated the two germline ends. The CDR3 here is CASSLVGEQYF. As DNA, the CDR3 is TGTGCCTCGTCATTAGTTGGCGAGCAGTACTTC.

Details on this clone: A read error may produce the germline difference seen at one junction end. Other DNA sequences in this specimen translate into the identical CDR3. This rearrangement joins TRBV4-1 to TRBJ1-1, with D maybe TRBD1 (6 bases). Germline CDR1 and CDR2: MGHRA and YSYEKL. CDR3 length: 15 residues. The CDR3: CASSQASGANTEAFF. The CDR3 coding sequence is TGCGCCAGCAGCCAAGCGTCGGGGGCGAACACTGAAGCCTTCTTT.

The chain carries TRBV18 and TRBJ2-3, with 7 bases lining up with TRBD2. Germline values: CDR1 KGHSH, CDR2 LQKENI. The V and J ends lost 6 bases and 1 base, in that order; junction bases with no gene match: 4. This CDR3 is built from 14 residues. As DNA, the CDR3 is TGTGCCAGCTCCGCGGGAGTGCGCACAGATACGCAGTATTTT. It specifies CASSAGVRTDTQYF.

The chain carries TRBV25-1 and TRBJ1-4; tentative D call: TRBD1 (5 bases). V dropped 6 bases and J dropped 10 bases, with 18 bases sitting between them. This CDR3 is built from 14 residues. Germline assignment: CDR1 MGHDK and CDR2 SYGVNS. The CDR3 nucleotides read TGTGCCAGCAGCCGGGACGCGCCTAGAGGAAAACTGTTTTTT. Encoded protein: CASSRDAPRGKLFF.

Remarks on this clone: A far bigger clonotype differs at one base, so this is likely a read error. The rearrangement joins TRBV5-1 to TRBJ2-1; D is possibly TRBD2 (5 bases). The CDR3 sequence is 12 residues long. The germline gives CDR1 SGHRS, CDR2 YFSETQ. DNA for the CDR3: TGCGCCAGCAGCTTGTCTGGGTGGGAGTGGGTCTTC. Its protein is CASSLSGWEWVF.

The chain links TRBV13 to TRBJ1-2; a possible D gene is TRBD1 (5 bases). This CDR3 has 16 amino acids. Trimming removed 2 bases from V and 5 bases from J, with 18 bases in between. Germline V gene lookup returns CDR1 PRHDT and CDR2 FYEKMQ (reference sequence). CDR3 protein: CASSLTRQFVGYGYTF. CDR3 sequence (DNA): TGTGCCAGCAGCTTAACCAGACAGTTCGTGGGATATGGCTACACCTTC.

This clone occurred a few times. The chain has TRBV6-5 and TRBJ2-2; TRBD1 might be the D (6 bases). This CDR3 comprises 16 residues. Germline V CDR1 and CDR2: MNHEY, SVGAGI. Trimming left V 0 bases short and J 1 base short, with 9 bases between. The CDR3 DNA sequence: TGTGCCAGCAGTTACTCGCCGACAGGGAACACCGGGGAGCTGTTTTTT. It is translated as CASSYSPTGNTGELFF.

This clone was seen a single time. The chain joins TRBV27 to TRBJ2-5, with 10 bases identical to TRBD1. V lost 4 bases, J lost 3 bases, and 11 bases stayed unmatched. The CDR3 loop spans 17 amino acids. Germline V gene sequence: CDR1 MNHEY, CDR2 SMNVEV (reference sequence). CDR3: CASSWISGTGAKETQYF. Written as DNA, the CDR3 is TGTGCCAGCAGTTGGATAAGTGGGACAGGGGCTAAAGAGACCCAGTACTTC.

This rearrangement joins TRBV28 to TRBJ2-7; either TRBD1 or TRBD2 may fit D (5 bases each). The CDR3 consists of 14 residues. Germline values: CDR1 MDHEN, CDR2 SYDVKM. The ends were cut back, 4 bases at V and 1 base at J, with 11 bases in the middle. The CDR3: CASSSGGRSYEQYF. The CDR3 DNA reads TGTGCCAGCAGTTCTGGGGGAAGATCCTACGAGCAGTACTTC.

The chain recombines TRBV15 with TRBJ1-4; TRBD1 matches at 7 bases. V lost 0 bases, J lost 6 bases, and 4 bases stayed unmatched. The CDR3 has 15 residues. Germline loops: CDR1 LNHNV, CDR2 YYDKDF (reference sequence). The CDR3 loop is CATSRETGEHEKLFF. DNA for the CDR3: TGTGCCACCAGCAGAGAAACAGGGGAACATGAAAAACTGTTTTTT.

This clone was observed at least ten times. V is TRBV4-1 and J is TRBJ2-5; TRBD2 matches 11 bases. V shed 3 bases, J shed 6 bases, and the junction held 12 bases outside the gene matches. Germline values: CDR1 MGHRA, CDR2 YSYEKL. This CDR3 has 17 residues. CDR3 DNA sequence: TGCGCCAGCAGCCAGGACGCGACTAGCGGGATGAGAAAGACCCAGTACTTC. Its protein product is CASSQDATSGMRKTQYF.

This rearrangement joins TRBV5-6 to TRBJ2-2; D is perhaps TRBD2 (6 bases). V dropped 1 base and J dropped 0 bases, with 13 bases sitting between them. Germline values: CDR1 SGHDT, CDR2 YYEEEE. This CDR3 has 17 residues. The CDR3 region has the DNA TGTGCCAGCAGCTTGTGGTTCGGGAGCGCGAACACCGGGGAGCTGTTTTTT. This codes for CASSLWFGSANTGELFF.

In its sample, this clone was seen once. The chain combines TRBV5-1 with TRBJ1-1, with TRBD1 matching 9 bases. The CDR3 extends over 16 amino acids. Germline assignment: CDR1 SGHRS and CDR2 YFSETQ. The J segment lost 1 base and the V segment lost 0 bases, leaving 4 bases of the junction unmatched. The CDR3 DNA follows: TGCGCCAGCAGCTTGGGACAGGGGGTAAGGAACACTGAAGCTTTCTTT. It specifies CASSLGQGVRNTEAFF.

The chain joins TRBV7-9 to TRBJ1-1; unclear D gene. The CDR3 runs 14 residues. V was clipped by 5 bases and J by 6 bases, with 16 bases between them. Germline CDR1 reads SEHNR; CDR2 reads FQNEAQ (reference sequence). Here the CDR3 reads CASSPPAHGAEAFF. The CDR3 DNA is TGTGCCAGCAGCCCGCCGGCTCATGGGGCTGAAGCTTTCTTT.

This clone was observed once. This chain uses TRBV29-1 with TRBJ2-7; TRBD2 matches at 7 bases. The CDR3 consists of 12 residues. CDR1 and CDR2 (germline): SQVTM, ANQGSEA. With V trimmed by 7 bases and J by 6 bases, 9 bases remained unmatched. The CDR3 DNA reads TGCAGCGCCGTCAGCGGGATTAGCGAGCAGTACTTC. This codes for CSAVSGISEQYF.

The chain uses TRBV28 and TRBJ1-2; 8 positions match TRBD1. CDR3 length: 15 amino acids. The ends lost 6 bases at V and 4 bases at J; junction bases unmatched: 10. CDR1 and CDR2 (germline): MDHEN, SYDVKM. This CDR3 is CASSLDRGLFYGYTF. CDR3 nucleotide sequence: TGTGCCAGCAGCCTTGACAGGGGTTTATTCTATGGCTACACCTTC.

The CDR3 sequence is CASSKGGSTDTQYF. CDR3 nucleotide sequence: TGTGCCAGCTCAAAAGGGGGAAGCACAGATACGCAGTATTTT. This chain uses TRBV18 with TRBJ2-3, with D tentatively TRBD1 (6 bases). The CDR3 sequence is 14 residues long. V lost 5 bases, J lost 0 bases, and 9 bases lay in between. CDR1 KGHSH and CDR2 LQKENI come from the germline V gene.

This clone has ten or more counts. CDR3 protein: CASSESHPQGSYEQYF. The CDR3 DNA is TGTGCCAGCAGTGAATCTCATCCACAGGGTTCCTACGAGCAGTACTTC. The chain uses TRBV2 and TRBJ2-7; D is perhaps TRBD1 (6 bases). This CDR3 comprises 16 residues. V dropped 2 bases and J dropped 1 base, with 15 bases sitting between them. The germline V gene encodes CDR1 SNHLY and CDR2 FYNNEI.

The CDR3 DNA is TGTGCCAGCAGCCCAGGGAACTACGAGCAGTACTTC. This sequence encodes CASSPGNYEQYF. The V gene is TRBV7-9, the J gene TRBJ2-7, with a weak D call TRBD1 (5 bases). The CDR3 is 12 amino acids. V was trimmed by 5 bases and J by 3 bases, leaving 8 bases between them. From germline, CDR1 is SEHNR and CDR2 FQNEAQ (reference sequence).

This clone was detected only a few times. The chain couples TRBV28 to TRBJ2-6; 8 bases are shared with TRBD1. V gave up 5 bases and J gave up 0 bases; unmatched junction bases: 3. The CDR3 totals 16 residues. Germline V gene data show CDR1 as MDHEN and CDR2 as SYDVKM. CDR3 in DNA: TGTGCCAGCAGTCCGGGACAGGCCTCTGGGGCCAACGTCCTGACTTTC. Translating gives CASSPGQASGANVLTF.

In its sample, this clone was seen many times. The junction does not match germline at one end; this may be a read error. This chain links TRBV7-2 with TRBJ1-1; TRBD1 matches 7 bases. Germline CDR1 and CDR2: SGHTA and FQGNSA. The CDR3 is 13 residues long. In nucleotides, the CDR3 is TGTGCCTGCAGGAGGGGGCTGAACACTGAAGCTTTCTTT. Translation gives CACRRGLNTEAFF.

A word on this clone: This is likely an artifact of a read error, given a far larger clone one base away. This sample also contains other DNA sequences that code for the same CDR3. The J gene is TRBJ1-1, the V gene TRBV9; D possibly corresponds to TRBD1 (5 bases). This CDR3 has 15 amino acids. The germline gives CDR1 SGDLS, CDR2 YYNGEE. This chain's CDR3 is CASSVATELNTEAFF. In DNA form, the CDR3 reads TGTGCCAGCAGCGTAGCGACAGAACTGAACACCGAAGCTTTCTTT. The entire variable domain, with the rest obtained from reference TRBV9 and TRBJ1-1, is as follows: DSGVTQTPKHLITATGQRVTLRCSPRSGDLSVYWYQQSLDQGLQFLIQYYNGEERAKGNILERFSAQQFPDLHSELNLSSLELGDSALYFCASSVATELNTEAFFGQGTRLTVV.

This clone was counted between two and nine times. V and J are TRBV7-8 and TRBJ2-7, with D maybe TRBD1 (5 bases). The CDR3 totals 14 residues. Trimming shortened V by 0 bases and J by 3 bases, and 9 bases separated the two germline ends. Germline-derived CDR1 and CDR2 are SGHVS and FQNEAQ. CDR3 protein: CASSLAVGLYEQYF. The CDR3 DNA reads TGTGCCAGCAGCTTAGCGGTGGGGCTCTACGAGCAGTACTTC.

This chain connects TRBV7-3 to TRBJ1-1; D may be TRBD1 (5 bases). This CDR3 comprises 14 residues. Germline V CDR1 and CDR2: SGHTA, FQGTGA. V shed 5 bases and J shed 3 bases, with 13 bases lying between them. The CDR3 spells CASSAMGDDTEAFF. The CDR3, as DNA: TGTGCCAGCAGCGCCATGGGGGACGACACTGAAGCTTTCTTT.

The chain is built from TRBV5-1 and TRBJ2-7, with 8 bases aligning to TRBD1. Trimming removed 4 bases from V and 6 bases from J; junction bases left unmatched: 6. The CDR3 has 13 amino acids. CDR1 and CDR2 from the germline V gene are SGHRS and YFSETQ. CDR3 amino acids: CASSKTGDGEQYF. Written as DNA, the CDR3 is TGCGCCAGCAGCAAGACAGGGGACGGCGAGCAGTACTTC.

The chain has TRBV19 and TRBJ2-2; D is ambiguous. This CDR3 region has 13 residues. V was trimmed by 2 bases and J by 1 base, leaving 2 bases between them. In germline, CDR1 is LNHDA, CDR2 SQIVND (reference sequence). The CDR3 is CASSILNTGELFF. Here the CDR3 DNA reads TGTGCCAGTAGTATACTGAACACCGGGGAGCTGTTTTTT.

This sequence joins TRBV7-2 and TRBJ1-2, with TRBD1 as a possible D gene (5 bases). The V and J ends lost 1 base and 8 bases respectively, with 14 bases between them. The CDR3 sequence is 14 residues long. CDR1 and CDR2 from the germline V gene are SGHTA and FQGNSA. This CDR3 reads CASSLGKGMGGYTF. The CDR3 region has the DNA TGTGCCAGCAGCTTAGGGAAGGGGATGGGCGGCTACACCTTC. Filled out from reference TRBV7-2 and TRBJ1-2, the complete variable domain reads GAGVSQSPSNKVTEKGKDVELRCDPISGHTALYWYRQSLGQGLEFLIYFQGNSAPDKSGLPSDRFSAERTGGSVSTLTIQRTQQEDSAVYLCASSLGKGMGGYTFGSGTRLTVV.

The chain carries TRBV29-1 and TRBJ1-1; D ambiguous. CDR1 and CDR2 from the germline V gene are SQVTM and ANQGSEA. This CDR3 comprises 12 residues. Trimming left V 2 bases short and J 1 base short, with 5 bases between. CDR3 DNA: TGCAGCGTTGAACCGGGGAACACTGAAGCTTTCTTT. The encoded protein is CSVEPGNTEAFF.

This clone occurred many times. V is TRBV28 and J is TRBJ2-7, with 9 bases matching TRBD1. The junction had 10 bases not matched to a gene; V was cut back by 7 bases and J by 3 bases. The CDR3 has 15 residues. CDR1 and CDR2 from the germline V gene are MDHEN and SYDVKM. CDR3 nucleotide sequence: TGTGCCAGCAATCCTACAGGGGGCTCCTTCTACGAGCAGTACTTC. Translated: CASNPTGGSFYEQYF. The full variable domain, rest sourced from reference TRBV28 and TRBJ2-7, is DVKVTQSSRYLVKRTGEKVFLECVQDMDHENMFWYRQDPGLGLRLIYFSYDVKMKEKGDIPEGYSVSREKKERFSLILESASTNQTSMYLCASNPTGGSFYEQYFGPGTRLTVT.